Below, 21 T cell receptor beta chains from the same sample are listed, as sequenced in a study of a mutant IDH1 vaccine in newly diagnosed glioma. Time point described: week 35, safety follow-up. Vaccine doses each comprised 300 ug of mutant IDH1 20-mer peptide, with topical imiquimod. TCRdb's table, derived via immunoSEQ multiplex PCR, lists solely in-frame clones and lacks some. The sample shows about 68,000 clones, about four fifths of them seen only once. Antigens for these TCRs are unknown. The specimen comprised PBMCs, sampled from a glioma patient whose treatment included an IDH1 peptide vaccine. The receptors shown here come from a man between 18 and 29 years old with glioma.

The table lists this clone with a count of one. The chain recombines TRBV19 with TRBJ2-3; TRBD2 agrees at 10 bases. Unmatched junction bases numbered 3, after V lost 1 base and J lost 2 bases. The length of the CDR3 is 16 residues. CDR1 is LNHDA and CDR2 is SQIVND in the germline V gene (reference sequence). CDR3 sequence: CASSIGSGGVTDTQYF. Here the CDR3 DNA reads TGTGCCAGTAGTATAGGGAGCGGGGGGGTCACAGATACGCAGTATTTT.

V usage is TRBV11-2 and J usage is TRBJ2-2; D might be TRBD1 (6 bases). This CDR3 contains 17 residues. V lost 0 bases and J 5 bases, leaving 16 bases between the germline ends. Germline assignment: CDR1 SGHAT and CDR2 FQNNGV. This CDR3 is CASSLDPEQGRTGELFF. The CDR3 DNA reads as TGTGCCAGCAGCTTAGACCCCGAACAGGGTAGGACCGGGGAGCTGTTTTTT.

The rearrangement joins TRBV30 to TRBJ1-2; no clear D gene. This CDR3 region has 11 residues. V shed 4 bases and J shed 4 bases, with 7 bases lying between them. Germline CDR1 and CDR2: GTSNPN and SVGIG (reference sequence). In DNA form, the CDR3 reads TGTGCCTGGATCTCTGGCTATGGCTACACCTTC. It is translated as CAWISGYGYTF.

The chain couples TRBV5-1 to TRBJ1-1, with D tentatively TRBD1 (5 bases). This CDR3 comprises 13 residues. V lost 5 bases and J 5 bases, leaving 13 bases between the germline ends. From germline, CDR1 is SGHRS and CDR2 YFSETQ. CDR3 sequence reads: CASRTAPDTEAFF. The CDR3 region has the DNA TGCGCCAGCAGGACAGCCCCCGATACTGAAGCTTTCTTT.

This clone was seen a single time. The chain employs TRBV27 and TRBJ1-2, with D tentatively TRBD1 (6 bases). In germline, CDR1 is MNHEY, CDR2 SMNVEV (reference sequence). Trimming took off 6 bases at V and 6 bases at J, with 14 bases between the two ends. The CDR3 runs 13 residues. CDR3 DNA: TGTGCCAGCAGGCTTCTGGGACAAGATGGCTACACCTTC. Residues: CASRLLGQDGYTF.

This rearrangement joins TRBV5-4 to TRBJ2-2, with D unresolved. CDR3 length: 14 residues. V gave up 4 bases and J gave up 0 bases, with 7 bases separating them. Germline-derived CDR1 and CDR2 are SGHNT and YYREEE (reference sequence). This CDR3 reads CASSPGPNTGELFF. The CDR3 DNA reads TGTGCCAGCAGCCCGGGCCCGAACACCGGGGAGCTGTTTTTT.

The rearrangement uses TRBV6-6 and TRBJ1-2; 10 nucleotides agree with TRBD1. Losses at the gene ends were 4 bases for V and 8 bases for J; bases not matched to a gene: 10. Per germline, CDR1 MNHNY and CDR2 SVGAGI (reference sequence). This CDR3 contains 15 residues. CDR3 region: CASSSSGTGVPGYTF. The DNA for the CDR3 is TGTGCCAGCAGTTCGTCCGGGACAGGGGTTCCAGGCTACACCTTC.

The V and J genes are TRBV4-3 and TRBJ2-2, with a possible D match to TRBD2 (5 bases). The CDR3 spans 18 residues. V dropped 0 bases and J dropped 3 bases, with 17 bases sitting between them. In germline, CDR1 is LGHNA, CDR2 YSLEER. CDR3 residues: CASSQDLGSFWDTGELFF. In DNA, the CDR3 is TGCGCCAGCAGCCAAGATCTGGGGAGTTTTTGGGACACCGGGGAGCTGTTTTTT.

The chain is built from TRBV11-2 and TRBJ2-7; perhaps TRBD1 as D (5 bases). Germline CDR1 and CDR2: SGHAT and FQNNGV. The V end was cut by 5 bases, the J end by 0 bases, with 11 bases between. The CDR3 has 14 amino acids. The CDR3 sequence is CASSTEGDSYEQYF. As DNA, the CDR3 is TGTGCCAGCAGCACTGAAGGGGACTCCTACGAGCAGTACTTC.

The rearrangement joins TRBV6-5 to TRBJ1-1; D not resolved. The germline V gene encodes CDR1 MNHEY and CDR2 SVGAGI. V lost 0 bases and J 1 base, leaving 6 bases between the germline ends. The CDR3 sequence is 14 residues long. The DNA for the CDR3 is TGTGCCAGCAGTTACTCGAGAGAGAACACTGAAGCTTTCTTT. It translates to CASSYSRENTEAFF.

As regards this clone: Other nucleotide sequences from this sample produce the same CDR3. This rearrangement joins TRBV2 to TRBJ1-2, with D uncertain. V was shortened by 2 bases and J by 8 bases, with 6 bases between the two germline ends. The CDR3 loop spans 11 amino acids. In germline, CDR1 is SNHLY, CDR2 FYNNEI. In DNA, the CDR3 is TGTGCCAGCAGTGAATCGGTGGGCTACACCTTC. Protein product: CASSESVGYTF. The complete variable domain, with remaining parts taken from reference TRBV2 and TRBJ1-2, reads EPEVTQTPSHQVTQMGQEVILRCVPISNHLYFYWYRQILGQKVEFLVSFYNNEISEKSEIFDDQFSVERPDGSNFTLKIRSTKLEDSAMYFCASSESVGYTFGSGTRLTVV.

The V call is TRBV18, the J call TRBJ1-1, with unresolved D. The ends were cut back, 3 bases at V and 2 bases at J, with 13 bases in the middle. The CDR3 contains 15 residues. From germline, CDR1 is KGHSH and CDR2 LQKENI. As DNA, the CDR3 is TGTGCCAGCTCACCCGGTTCAGGTGGAAACACTGAAGCTTTCTTT. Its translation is CASSPGSGGNTEAFF.

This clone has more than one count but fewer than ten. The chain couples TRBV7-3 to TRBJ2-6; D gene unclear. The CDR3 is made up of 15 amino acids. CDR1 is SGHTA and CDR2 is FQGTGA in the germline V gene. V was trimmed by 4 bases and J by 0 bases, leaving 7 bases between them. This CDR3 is CASSSAVSGANVLTF. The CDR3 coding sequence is TGTGCCAGCAGCTCCGCAGTCTCTGGGGCCAACGTCCTGACTTTC.

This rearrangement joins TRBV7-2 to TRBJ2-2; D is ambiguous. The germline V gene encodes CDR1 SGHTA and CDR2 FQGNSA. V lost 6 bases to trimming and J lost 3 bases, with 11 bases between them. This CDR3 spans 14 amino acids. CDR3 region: CASRLLTDTGELFF. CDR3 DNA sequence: TGTGCCAGCAGACTTCTCACAGACACCGGGGAGCTGTTTTTT.

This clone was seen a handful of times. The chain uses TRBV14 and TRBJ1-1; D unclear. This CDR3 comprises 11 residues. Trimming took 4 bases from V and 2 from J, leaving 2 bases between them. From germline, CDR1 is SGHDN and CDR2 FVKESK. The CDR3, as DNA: TGTGCCAGCAGCCCCAACACTGAAGCTTTCTTT. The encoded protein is CASSPNTEAFF.

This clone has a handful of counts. The CDR3 loop reads CASSPLGQMNTEAFF. The DNA for the CDR3 is TGCGCCAGCAGCCCCCTGGGACAGATGAACACTGAAGCTTTCTTT. This chain links TRBV4-1 with TRBJ1-1; TRBD1 matches at 7 bases. V was pared by 4 bases and J by 0 bases, with 5 bases of the junction left unmatched. CDR1 is MGHRA, CDR2 YSYEKL, per germline. This CDR3 is built from 15 residues.

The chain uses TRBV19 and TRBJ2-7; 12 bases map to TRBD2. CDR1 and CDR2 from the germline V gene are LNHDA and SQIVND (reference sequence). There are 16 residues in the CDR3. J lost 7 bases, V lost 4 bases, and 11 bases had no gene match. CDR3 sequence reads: CASSNSGLAGPREQYF. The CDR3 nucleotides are TGTGCCAGTAGTAATTCCGGACTAGCGGGACCGCGGGAGCAGTACTTC.

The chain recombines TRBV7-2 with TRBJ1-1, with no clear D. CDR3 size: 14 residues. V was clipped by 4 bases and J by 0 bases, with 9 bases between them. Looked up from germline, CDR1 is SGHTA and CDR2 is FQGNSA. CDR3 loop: CASSSQAVNTEAFF. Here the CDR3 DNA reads TGTGCCAGCAGCTCTCAGGCCGTGAACACTGAAGCTTTCTTT.

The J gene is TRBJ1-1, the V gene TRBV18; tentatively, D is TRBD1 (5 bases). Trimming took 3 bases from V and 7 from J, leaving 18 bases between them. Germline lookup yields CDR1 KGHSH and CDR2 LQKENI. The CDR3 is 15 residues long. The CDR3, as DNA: TGTGCCAGCTCACCTATTCAAGTGACAGAAGGTGAAGCTTTCTTT. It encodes CASSPIQVTEGEAFF.

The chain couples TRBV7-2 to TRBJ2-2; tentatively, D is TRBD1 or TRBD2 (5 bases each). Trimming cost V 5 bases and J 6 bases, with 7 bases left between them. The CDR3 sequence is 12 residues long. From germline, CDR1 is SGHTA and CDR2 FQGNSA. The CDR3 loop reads CASSRGAGELFF. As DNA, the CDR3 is TGTGCCAGCAGCCGAGGGGCCGGGGAGCTGTTTTTT.

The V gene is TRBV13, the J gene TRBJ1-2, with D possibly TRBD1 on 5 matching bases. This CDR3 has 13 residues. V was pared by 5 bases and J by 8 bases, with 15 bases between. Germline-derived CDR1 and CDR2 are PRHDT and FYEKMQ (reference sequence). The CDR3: CASSPGGLGGYTF. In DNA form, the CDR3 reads TGTGCCAGCAGCCCCGGGGGTCTGGGAGGCTACACCTTC.